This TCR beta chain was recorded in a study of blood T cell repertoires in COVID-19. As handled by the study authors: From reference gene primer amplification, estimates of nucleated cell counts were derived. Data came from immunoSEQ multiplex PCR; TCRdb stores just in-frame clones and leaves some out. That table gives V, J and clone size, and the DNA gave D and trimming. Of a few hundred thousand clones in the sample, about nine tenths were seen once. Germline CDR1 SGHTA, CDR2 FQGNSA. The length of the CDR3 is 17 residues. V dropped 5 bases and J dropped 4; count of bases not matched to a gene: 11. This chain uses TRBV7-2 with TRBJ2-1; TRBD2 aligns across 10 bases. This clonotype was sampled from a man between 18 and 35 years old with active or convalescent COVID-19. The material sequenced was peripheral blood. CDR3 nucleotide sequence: TGTGCCAGCAGCGCCAGAGGTAGCGGGGGGCTGTACAATGAGCAGTTCTTC. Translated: CASSARGSGGLYNEQFF.